Following are 19 T cell receptor beta chains from one sample sequenced in a study of cytomegalovirus exposure and HLA in healthy donors. PCR primers comprised 60 Vbeta and 13 Jbeta primers. Method: immunoSEQ multiplex PCR; TCRdb's copy keeps in-frame clones and lacks some. The sample consists of more than 150,000 clones, approximately 88% of them appearing once. The sample consisted of PBMCs. The source is a woman aged 18-29 years in good health and CMV-seronegative.

This chain's CDR3 is CAREGVLPYGYTF. The DNA of the CDR3 is TGTGCCAGGGAGGGTGTCCTACCCTATGGCTACACCTTC. The chain uses TRBV2 and TRBJ1-2; no reliable D call. V was clipped by 9 bases and J by 4 bases, with 15 bases between them. The CDR3 runs to 13 residues. Looked up from germline, CDR1 is SNHLY and CDR2 is FYNNEI. The full variable domain, with the rest looked up from reference TRBV2 and TRBJ1-2, is EPEVTQTPSHQVTQMGQEVILRCVPISNHLYFYWYRQILGQKVEFLVSFYNNEISEKSEIFDDQFSVERPDGSNFTLKIRSTKLEDSAMYFCAREGVLPYGYTFGSGTRLTVV.

The V call is TRBV12-5, the J call TRBJ1-1; 7 nucleotides align to TRBD1. Germline CDR1 and CDR2: LGHNT and FRNRAP. The V and J ends lost 8 bases and 1 base, in that order; junction bases with no gene match: 7. This CDR3 spans 14 amino acids. CDR3 in DNA: TGTGCTAGTCAGGGGGTCTTAGGGAACACTGAAGCTTTCTTT. As protein: CASQGVLGNTEAFF.

This sequence joins TRBV5-1 and TRBJ2-5; TRBD2 matches at 10 bases. The CDR3 runs to 15 residues. Germline-derived CDR1 and CDR2 are SGHRS and YFSETQ. Trimming cost V 4 bases and J 4 bases; bases outside gene matches: 7. The CDR3 DNA sequence: TGCGCCAGCAGCCCTCTAGCGGGGGAACCAGAGACCCAGTACTTC. It is translated as CASSPLAGEPETQYF.

This clone was seen more than once but under ten times. V usage is TRBV6-5 and J usage is TRBJ2-7, with 9 positions matching TRBD1. The CDR3 runs 14 residues. The V gene end was trimmed by 6 bases and the J gene end by 4 bases; junction bases not matched to a gene: 7. Germline-derived CDR1 and CDR2 are MNHEY and SVGAGI. The CDR3 protein is CASRKTGGVYEQYF. In DNA form, the CDR3 reads TGTGCCAGCAGGAAGACAGGGGGAGTGTACGAGCAGTACTTC.

The V call is TRBV28, the J call TRBJ2-7; D unclear. Germline lookup yields CDR1 MDHEN and CDR2 SYDVKM. This CDR3 has 12 amino acids. V was clipped by 5 bases and J by 2 bases, with 7 bases between them. The CDR3 reads CASSRPPYEQYF. In DNA form, the CDR3 reads TGTGCCAGCAGTCGTCCCCCCTACGAGCAGTACTTC.

This clone was picked up one time. As DNA, the CDR3 is TGTGCCAGCAGCGTAGACAGGGAGACTGAAGCTTTCTTT. It encodes CASSVDRETEAFF. The rearrangement links TRBV7-3 to TRBJ1-1; 7 nucleotides agree with TRBD1. V shed 5 bases, J shed 5 bases, and the junction held 5 bases outside the gene matches. In germline, CDR1 is SGHTA, CDR2 FQGTGA. CDR3 length: 13 amino acids. The complete variable domain, with remaining parts taken from reference TRBV7-3 and TRBJ1-1, reads GAGVSQTPSNKVTEKGKYVELRCDPISGHTALYWYRQSLGQGPEFLIYFQGTGAADDSGLPNDRFFAVRPEGSVSTLKIQRTERGDSAVYLCASSVDRETEAFFGQGTRLTVV.

J is TRBJ2-1 and V is TRBV10-1; TRBD2 matches 11 bases. Germline V gene lookup returns CDR1 WNHNN and CDR2 SYGVQD (reference sequence). Trimming at V came to 4 bases and at J to 4 bases, leaving 9 bases not matched to a gene. There are 17 residues in the CDR3. The CDR3 coding sequence is TGCGCCAGCAGTGGTGAACTAGCGGGGGACCTATACAATGAGCAGTTCTTC. Translating it yields CASSGELAGDLYNEQFF.

This clone was seen a few times. V is TRBV2 and J is TRBJ1-6; the D is unclear. The CDR3 loop spans 14 amino acids. V was trimmed by 3 bases and J by 13 bases, leaving 16 bases between them. The V gene's germline CDR1 is SNHLY and CDR2 FYNNEI. CDR3 nucleotide sequence: TGTGCCAGCAGTGAGCAGTCGGGGAGAGGGCCCCTCCACTTT. Protein: CASSEQSGRGPLHF.

The chain carries TRBV9 and TRBJ2-3; maybe TRBD2 (6 bases). This CDR3 spans 14 amino acids. Trimming cost V 2 bases and J 9 bases, with 16 bases left between them. From germline, CDR1 is SGDLS and CDR2 YYNGEE. CDR3: CASSVGGLGVTQYF. DNA of the CDR3: TGTGCCAGCAGCGTCGGGGGTCTTGGGGTCACGCAGTATTTT.

Concerning this clone itself: Other DNA sequences from this sample encode an identical CDR3 as well. The J gene is TRBJ2-7, the V gene TRBV18, with TRBD1 matching 10 bases. The junction had 1 base not matched to a gene; V was cut back by 3 bases and J by 2 bases. CDR3 length equals 14 residues. Germline V gives CDR1 KGHSH, CDR2 LQKENI. The chain's CDR3 is CASSPGTGAYEQYF. In DNA, the CDR3 is TGTGCCAGCTCACCCGGGACAGGGGCCTACGAGCAGTACTTC. Using reference TRBV18 and TRBJ2-7 for the parts outside the CDR3, the full variable domain is NAGVMQNPRHLVRRRGQEARLRCSPMKGHSHVYWYRQLPEEGLKFMVYLQKENIIDESGMPKERFSAEFPKEGPSILRIQQVVRGDSAAYFCASSPGTGAYEQYFGPGTRLTVT.

In the case of this clone: The junction does not match germline at one end; this may be a read error. The genes are TRBV7-9 and TRBJ1-4; D gene unclear. Germline assignment: CDR1 SEHNR and CDR2 FQNEAQ (reference sequence). This CDR3 is built from 14 residues. The CDR3 DNA is TGTTCCAGCAGCTTAACGGCAACTAATGAAAAACTGTTTTTT. It translates to CSSSLTATNEKLFF.

The rearrangement uses TRBV2 and TRBJ2-5; a weak D match, TRBD2 (5 bases). Trimming took 6 bases from V and 7 from J, leaving 12 bases between them. The CDR3 consists of 12 residues. CDR1 is SNHLY and CDR2 is FYNNEI in the germline V gene. CDR3 protein: CASSAGRGTQYF. DNA of the CDR3: TGTGCCAGCAGCGCCGGACGGGGGACCCAGTACTTC.

The chain is built from TRBV4-2 and TRBJ1-4; no clear D. Germline assignment: CDR1 LGHNA and CDR2 YNFKEQ. This CDR3 spans 17 amino acids. The germline V and J ends were trimmed by 2 bases and 3 bases, with 16 bases remaining between them. The CDR3 protein is CASSQTLGQRANEKLFF. The CDR3 nucleotides are TGTGCCAGCAGCCAAACACTTGGCCAGAGGGCTAATGAAAAACTGTTTTTT.

The rearrangement uses TRBV6-1 and TRBJ1-1; D is possibly TRBD1 (5 bases). V was cut by 5 bases and J by 0 bases, with 10 bases left in between. CDR3 size: 14 residues. Germline CDR1 reads MNHNS; CDR2 reads SASEGT. In nucleotides, the CDR3 is TGTGCCAGCAGTCCCAGGGCTTTGAACACTGAAGCTTTCTTT. It translates to CASSPRALNTEAFF.

The chain combines TRBV27 with TRBJ1-4; D gene unclear. The CDR3 has 13 amino acids. The V gene's germline CDR1 is MNHEY and CDR2 SMNVEV (reference sequence). Trimming removed 5 bases at V and 7 bases at J, with 11 bases between. CDR3 sequence (DNA): TGTGCCAGCAGTCGTTCCGCAGTTGAAAAACTGTTTTTT. Residues: CASSRSAVEKLFF.

V gene TRBV25-1 combines with J gene TRBJ1-1, with no clear D. CDR3 length equals 13 residues. Deletions cut 8 bases from V and 4 bases from J, with 14 bases between. Per germline, CDR1 MGHDK and CDR2 SYGVNS. The CDR3 nucleotides are TGTGCCAGCTGCCCGGGGTCCAGCACTGAAGCTTTCTTT. Its translation: CASCPGSSTEAFF.

The chain carries TRBV5-4 and TRBJ2-1, with D hard to call. Germline V CDR1 and CDR2: SGHNT, YYREEE (reference sequence). With 0 bases removed from V and 8 bases from J, the gap between germline ends came to 9 bases. CDR3 size: 13 residues. CDR3 region: CASSLELAHEQFF. The CDR3 DNA sequence: TGTGCCAGCAGCTTGGAGTTAGCACATGAGCAGTTCTTC.

This chain uses TRBV19 with TRBJ1-4; D might be TRBD1 (5 bases). The germline gives CDR1 LNHDA, CDR2 SQIVND (reference sequence). V lost 3 bases to trimming and J lost 4 bases, with 12 bases between them. The length of the CDR3 is 15 residues. CDR3 loop: CASSIRPRDNEKLFF. For the CDR3, the DNA is TGTGCCAGTAGTATCAGGCCCAGGGATAATGAAAAACTGTTTTTT.

This rearrangement joins TRBV5-1 to TRBJ2-7; D may be TRBD1 (6 bases). CDR3 size: 15 residues. Germline-derived CDR1 and CDR2 are SGHRS and YFSETQ. The V gene lost 0 bases and the J gene lost 3 bases, with 13 bases spanning the gap. CDR3 nucleotides: TGCGCCAGCAGCTTGGGTCAGGGGCTTATCTACGAGCAGTACTTC. Its protein product is CASSLGQGLIYEQYF.